This TCR beta chain comes out of a study of blood T cell repertoires in COVID-19. Profiled with immunoSEQ multiplex PCR; TCRdb holds only in-frame clones, not every one. The data show some 300,000 clones, with 75% to 90% seen just once and 1.5% to 2% held by the top ten. Trimming shortened V by 3 bases and J by 2 bases, and 10 bases separated the two germline ends. Germline CDR1 and CDR2: KGHSH and LQKENI. The CDR3 runs to 15 residues. Sequenced: PBMCs or T cells enriched from blood (not recorded which). The chain links TRBV18 to TRBJ1-4, with D tentatively TRBD1 (6 bases). The receptor was derived from a middle-aged woman who had recovered from COVID-19. The CDR3 DNA sequence: TGTGCCAGCTCACCTAGGACAGCGACTAATGAAAAACTGTTTTTT. Its protein is CASSPRTATNEKLFF.